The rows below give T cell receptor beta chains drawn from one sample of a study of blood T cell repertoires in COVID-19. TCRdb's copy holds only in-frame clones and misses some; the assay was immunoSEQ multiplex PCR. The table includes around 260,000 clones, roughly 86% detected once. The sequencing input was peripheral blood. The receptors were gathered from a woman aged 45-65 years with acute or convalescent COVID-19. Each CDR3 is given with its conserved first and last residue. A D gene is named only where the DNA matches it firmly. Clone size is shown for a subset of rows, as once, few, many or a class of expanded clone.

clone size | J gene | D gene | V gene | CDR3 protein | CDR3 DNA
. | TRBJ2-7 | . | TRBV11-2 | CASSPGGGTEQYF | TGTGCCAGCAGCCCCGGAGGGGGCACCGAGCAGTACTTC
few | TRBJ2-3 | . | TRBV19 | CASSISTGADTQYF | TGTGCCAGTAGTATCTCTACGGGGGCAGATACGCAGTATTTT
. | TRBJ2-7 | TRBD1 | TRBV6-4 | CASSVGTGGKYEQYF | TGTGCCAGCAGTGTAGGTACAGGGGGTAAATACGAGCAGTACTTC
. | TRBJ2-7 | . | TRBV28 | CASSSLQGTSYEQYF | TGTGCCAGCAGTTCGCTACAGGGAACGTCCTACGAGCAGTACTTC
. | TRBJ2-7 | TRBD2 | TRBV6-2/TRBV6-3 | CASSYAGEYEQYF | TGTGCCAGCAGTTATGCGGGAGAGTACGAGCAGTACTTC
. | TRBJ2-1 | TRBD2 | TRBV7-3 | CASSLMSGRGEEQFF | TGCGCCAGCAGCTTAATGAGCGGGAGGGGGGAGGAGCAGTTCTTC
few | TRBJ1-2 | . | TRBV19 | CASNAMNYYGYTF | TGTGCCAGTAATGCGATGAACTACTATGGCTACACCTTC
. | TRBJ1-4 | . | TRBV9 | CASSAGLSGEKLFF | TGTGCCAGCAGCGCAGGGCTAAGCGGGGAAAAACTGTTTTTT
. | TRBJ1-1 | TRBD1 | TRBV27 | CASREQGMMNTEAFF | TGTGCCAGCAGGGAACAGGGGATGATGAACACTGAAGCTTTCTTT
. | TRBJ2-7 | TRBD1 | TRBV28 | CASRKQGITYEQYF | TGTGCCAGCAGAAAACAGGGGATCACCTACGAGCAGTACTTC
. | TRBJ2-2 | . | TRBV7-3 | CASSFPTGLGTGELFF | TGTGCCAGCAGCTTTCCAACAGGTTTAGGGACCGGGGAGCTGTTTTTT
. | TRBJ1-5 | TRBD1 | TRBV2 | CASSPENPSRGRGNQPQHF | TGTGCCAGCAGCCCAGAAAACCCTAGCAGGGGGCGCGGCAATCAGCCCCAGCATTTT
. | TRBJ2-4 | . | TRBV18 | CASTDASGTAKNIQYF | TGTGCCAGCACTGACGCGAGCGGAACAGCCAAAAACATTCAGTACTTC
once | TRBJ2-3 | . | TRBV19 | CASSPRGDSTDTQYF | TGTGCCAGTAGTCCCAGGGGGGATAGCACAGATACGCAGTATTTT
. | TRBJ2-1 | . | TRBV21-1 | CASSKWHLTSGRHNEQFF | TGTGCCAGCAGCAAATGGCACCTGACTAGCGGGAGGCACAATGAGCAGTTCTTC
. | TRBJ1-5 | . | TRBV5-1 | CASSLGREDQPQHF | TGCGCCAGCAGCTTGGGCAGGGAGGATCAGCCCCAGCATTTT
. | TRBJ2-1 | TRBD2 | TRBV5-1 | CASSYSGTINEQFF | TGCGCCAGCAGCTACTCCGGGACTATAAATGAGCAGTTCTTC
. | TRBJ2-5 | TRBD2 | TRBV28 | CASGWYGRVKETQYF | TGTGCCAGCGGGTGGTACGGGAGGGTTAAAGAGACCCAGTACTTC
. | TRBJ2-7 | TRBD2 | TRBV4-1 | CASSQDRGGTYEQYF | TGCGCCAGCAGCCAAGATCGGGGGGGGACCTACGAGCAGTACTTC
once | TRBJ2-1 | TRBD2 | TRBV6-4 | CASSAQGLAGNEQFF | TGTGCCAGCAGTGCCCAGGGACTAGCAGGCAATGAGCAGTTCTTC
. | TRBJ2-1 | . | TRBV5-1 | CASSLDPGASSYNEQFF | TGCGCCAGCAGCTTGGATCCGGGAGCGAGCTCCTACAATGAGCAGTTCTTC
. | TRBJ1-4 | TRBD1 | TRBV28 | CASSTGGPTNEKLFF | TGTGCCAGCAGTACAGGGGGTCCAACTAATGAAAAACTGTTTTTT
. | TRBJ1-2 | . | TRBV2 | CASGMGLYGYTF | TGTGCCAGCGGTATGGGCCTCTATGGCTACACCTTC
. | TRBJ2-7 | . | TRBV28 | CASNEGSFLEQYF | TGTGCCAGCAACGAGGGAAGTTTCCTCGAGCAGTACTTC
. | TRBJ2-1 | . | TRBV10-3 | CAISSGILEAHNEQFF | TGTGCCATCAGTTCGGGGATTCTAGAGGCCCACAATGAGCAGTTCTTC
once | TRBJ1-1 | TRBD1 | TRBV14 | CASSQVPGGEATEAFF | TGTGCCAGCAGCCAAGTTCCAGGGGGCGAGGCCACTGAAGCTTTCTTT
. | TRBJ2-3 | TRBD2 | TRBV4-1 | CASSQGTSGTFTDTQYF | TGCGCCAGCAGCCAAGGGACTAGCGGGACGTTTACAGATACGCAGTATTTT
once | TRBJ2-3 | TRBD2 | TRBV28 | CASRSPDPLAGSTDTQYF | TGTGCCAGCAGGTCCCCTGACCCACTAGCGGGAAGCACAGATACGCAGTATTTT
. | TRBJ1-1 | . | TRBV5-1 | CASSLAKPGTEAFF | TGCGCCAGCAGCTTGGCAAAACCGGGCACTGAAGCTTTCTTT
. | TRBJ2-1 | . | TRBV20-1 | CSASPAEWNNEQFF | TGCAGTGCTAGTCCGGCGGAATGGAACAATGAGCAGTTCTTC
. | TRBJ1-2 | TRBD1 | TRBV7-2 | CASSTNTGGADYGYTF | TGTGCCAGCAGCACAAATACAGGGGGCGCAGACTATGGCTACACCTTC